A single sample is the source of the 15 T cell receptor beta chains below, sequenced in a study of blood T cells in healthy people across ages. Through a sample-barcoded 5' primer and a J-beta primer mix, a second PCR was run for roughly 7 to 11 cycles. One entry per CDR3 protein, called by TCRdb with MiXCR from the 5' RACE reads. The sample shows around 500,000 distinct CDR3 sequences, around 48% of them seen only once. Sequencing input: blood. These receptors came from an elderly man in good health.

The V call is TRBV6-1, the J call TRBJ2-3; a possible D gene is TRBD2 (5 bases). Germline values: CDR1 MNHNS, CDR2 SASEGT. This CDR3 has 15 amino acids. The V and J ends lost 6 bases and 0 bases respectively, with 13 bases between them. CDR3: CASSPIWTSTDTQYF. DNA of the CDR3: TGTGCCAGCAGCCCCATTTGGACTAGCACAGATACGCAGTATTTT.

This clonotype was counted between two and nine times. A read error may account for a junction end that differs from germline. V usage is TRBV4-3 and J usage is TRBJ2-1, with D possibly matching TRBD2 (6 bases). The CDR3 sequence is 18 residues long. Germline V gives CDR1 LGHNA, CDR2 YSLEER. The CDR3 loop is CASSQDVPSASSYNEQFF. The CDR3 bases are TGCGCCAGTAGCCAAGATGTCCCTAGCGCAAGCTCCTACAATGAGCAGTTCTTC.

V and J are TRBV6-2 or TRBV6-3 and TRBJ2-5, with 10 bases fitting TRBD2. This CDR3 spans 14 amino acids. The germline CDR1 and CDR2 sequences are MNHEY and SVGEGT. J was trimmed by 1 base and V by 5 bases; bases with no gene match: 1. The CDR3 bases are TGTGCCAGCAGTACTAGCGGGGCCCAAGAGACCCAGTACTTC. This translates into CASSTSGAQETQYF.

This clonotype has more than one count but fewer than ten. The chain employs TRBV6-1 and TRBJ2-7, with D possibly matching TRBD1 (5 bases). Germline-derived CDR1 and CDR2 are MNHNS and SASEGT. The CDR3 runs 14 residues. V was trimmed by 5 bases and J by 4 bases, leaving 15 bases between them. Here the CDR3 reads CASSSPLTDYEQYF. The CDR3 DNA sequence: TGTGCCAGCAGTTCGCCACTGACAGATTACGAGCAGTACTTC.

For this clonotype: This may be a read error, as it is one base from a much larger clone. The J gene is TRBJ2-1, the V gene TRBV6-6; a weak D match, TRBD2 (5 bases). With the DNA end fitting TRBJ2-7 better, the J assignment may be wrong. Germline loops: CDR1 MNHNY, CDR2 SVGAGI (reference sequence). The CDR3 consists of 15 residues. The CDR3 loop reads CASSPSGNAYNEQYF. The CDR3 coding sequence is TGTGCCAGCAGCCCAAGCGGCAACGCCTACAATGAGCAGTACTTC.

V usage is TRBV7-2 and J usage is TRBJ1-2, with TRBD1 matching 7 bases. From germline, CDR1 is SGHTA and CDR2 FQGNSA. The CDR3 length is 16 residues. Trimming removed 6 bases from V and 2 bases from J; junction bases left unmatched: 12. The CDR3 spells CASSPQGMVPNYGYTF. CDR3 nucleotide sequence: TGTGCCAGCAGTCCACAGGGGATGGTACCCAACTATGGCTACACCTTC. Drawing the rest from reference TRBV7-2 and TRBJ1-2, the complete variable domain is GAGVSQSPSNKVTEKGKDVELRCDPISGHTALYWYRQSLGQGLEFLIYFQGNSAPDKSGLPSDRFSAERTGGSVSTLTIQRTQQEDSAVYLCASSPQGMVPNYGYTFGSGTRLTVV.

V gene TRBV7-2 combines with J gene TRBJ2-3, with TRBD2 as a possible D gene (5 bases). V was trimmed by 6 bases and J by 4 bases, leaving 14 bases between them. Germline values: CDR1 SGHTA, CDR2 FQGNSA. The CDR3 runs to 14 residues. The CDR3 coding sequence is TGTGCCAGCAGTCAACCGGGGTTAGCAGATACGCAGTATTTT. Protein product: CASSQPGLADTQYF.

The chain couples TRBV12-3 or TRBV12-4 to TRBJ1-1; no clear D. V was trimmed by 8 bases and J by 0 bases, leaving 10 bases between them. The CDR3 loop spans 13 amino acids. The CDR3 spells CASEKYLNTEAFF. CDR3 DNA sequence: TGTGCCAGCGAAAAGTATTTGAACACTGAAGCTTTCTTT.

Regarding this clonotype: Germline and junction disagree at one end, which may indicate a read error. The chain has TRBV4-2 and TRBJ2-1; TRBD1 might be the D (6 bases). This CDR3 spans 16 amino acids. Germline V gene lookup returns CDR1 LGHNA and CDR2 YNFKEQ. The CDR3 nucleotides read TGTGCCGGCAGCCAAGAGTGGGCAGGGGTATACAATGAGCAGTTCTTC. Amino acid sequence: CAGSQEWAGVYNEQFF.

The CDR3 region is CATSRDIGALQFF. Here the CDR3 DNA reads TGTGCCACCAGCAGAGATATAGGGGCCTTGCAGTTCTTC. The rearrangement joins TRBV15 to TRBJ2-1, with D perhaps TRBD1 (5 bases). CDR3 length: 13 amino acids. The germline CDR1 and CDR2 sequences are LNHNV and YYDKDF (reference sequence). Deletions cut 0 bases from V and 12 bases from J, with 12 bases between.

This clonotype was seen a few times. The J gene is TRBJ2-5, the V gene TRBV6-2 or TRBV6-3; TRBD2 agrees at 7 bases. The CDR3 has 13 residues. CDR1 is MNHEY and CDR2 is SVGEGT in the germline V gene. Trimming removed 7 bases from V and 5 bases from J; junction bases left unmatched: 7. The CDR3 region is CASKRAGKETQYF. CDR3 sequence (DNA): TGTGCCAGCAAAAGAGCGGGAAAGGAGACCCAGTACTTC.

The chain combines TRBV7-2 with TRBJ2-5; D might be TRBD1 (6 bases). The germline V gene has CDR1 SGHTA and CDR2 FQGNSA. This CDR3 has 15 residues. The ends were cut back, 2 bases at V and 5 bases at J, with 15 bases in the middle. This chain's CDR3 is CASSLTGRGAETQYF. As DNA, the CDR3 is TGTGCCAGCAGCTTAACAGGGCGCGGTGCGGAGACCCAGTACTTC.

The chain carries TRBV15 and TRBJ2-7; D unresolved. The CDR3 is made up of 14 amino acids. V was shortened by 4 bases and J by 5 bases, with 15 bases between the two germline ends. Germline CDR1 LNHNV, CDR2 YYDKDF (reference sequence). The CDR3 region is CATSIGRSLDEQYF. CDR3 coding DNA: TGTGCCACCAGCATAGGACGGAGCCTGGACGAGCAGTACTTC.

The chain couples TRBV15 to TRBJ2-3, with D perhaps matching TRBD1 (6 bases). Looked up from germline, CDR1 is LNHNV and CDR2 is YYDKDF (reference sequence). The CDR3 is 13 residues long. V gave up 8 bases and J gave up 0 bases, with 9 bases separating them. For the CDR3, the DNA is TGTGCCACCGCACAGGGCAGCACAGATACGCAGTATTTT. Translating it yields CATAQGSTDTQYF.

This chain joins TRBV4-3 and TRBJ2-7; D may be TRBD2 (5 bases). This CDR3 is built from 16 residues. V was trimmed by 6 bases and J by 3 bases, leaving 21 bases between them. Per the germline V gene, CDR1 is LGHNA and CDR2 is YSLEER. The CDR3 sequence: CASSHQINARVYEQYF. The CDR3, as DNA: TGCGCCAGCAGTCACCAAATCAATGCGCGGGTCTACGAGCAGTACTTC.